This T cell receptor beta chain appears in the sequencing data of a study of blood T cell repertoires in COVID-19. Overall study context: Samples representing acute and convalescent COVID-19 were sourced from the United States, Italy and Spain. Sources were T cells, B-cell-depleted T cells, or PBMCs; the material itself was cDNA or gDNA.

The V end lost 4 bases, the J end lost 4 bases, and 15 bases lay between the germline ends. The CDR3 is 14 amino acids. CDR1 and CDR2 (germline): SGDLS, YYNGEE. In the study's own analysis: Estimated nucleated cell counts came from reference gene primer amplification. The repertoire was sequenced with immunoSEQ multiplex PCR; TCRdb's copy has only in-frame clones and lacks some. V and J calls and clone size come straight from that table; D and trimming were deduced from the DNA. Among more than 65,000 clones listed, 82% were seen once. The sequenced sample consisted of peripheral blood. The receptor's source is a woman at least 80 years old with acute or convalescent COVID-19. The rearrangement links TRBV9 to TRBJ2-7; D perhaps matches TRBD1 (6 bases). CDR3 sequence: CASSPRTDFYEQYF. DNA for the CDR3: TGTGCCAGCAGCCCCCGGACAGATTTTTACGAGCAGTACTTC.